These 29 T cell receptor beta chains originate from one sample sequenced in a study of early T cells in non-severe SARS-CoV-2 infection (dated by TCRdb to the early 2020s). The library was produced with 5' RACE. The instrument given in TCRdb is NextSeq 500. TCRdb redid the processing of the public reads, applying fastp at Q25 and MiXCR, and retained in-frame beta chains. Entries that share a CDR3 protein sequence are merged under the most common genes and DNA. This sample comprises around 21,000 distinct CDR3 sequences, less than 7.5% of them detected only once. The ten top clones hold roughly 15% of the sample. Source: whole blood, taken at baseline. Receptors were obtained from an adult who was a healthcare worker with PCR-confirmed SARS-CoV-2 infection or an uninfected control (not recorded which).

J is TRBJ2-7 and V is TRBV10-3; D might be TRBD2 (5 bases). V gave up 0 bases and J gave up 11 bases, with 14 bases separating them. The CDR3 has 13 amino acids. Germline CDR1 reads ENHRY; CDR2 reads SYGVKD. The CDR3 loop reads CAISESTTAQEYF. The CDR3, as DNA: TGTGCCATCAGTGAGTCGACTACAGCCCAGGAGTACTTC.

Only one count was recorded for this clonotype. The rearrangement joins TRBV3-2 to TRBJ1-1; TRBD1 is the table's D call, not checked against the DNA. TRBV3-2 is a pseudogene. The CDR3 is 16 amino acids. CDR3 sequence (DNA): TGTGCCAGCAGCCAAGAAAGCAGGGGCTCCTCAGGTGGAGCTTTCTTT. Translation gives CASSQESRGSSGGAFF.

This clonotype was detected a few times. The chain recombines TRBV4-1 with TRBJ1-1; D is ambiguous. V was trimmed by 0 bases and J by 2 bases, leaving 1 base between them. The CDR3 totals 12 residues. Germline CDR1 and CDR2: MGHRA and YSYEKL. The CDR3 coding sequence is TGCGCCAGCAGCCAAGAAAACACTGAAGCTTTCTTT. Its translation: CASSQENTEAFF.

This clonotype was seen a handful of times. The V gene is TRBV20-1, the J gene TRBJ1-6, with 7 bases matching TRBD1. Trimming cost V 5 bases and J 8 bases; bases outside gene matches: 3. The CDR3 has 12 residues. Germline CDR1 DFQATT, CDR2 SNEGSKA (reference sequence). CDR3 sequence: CSALTGDSPLHF. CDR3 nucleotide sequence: TGCAGTGCTCTTACAGGGGATTCACCCCTCCACTTT.

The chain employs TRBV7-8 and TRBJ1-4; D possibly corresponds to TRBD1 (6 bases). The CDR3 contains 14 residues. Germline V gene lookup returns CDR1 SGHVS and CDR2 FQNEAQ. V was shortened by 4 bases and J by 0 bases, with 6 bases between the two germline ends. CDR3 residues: CASSSGATNEKLFF. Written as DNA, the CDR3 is TGTGCCAGCAGCTCAGGGGCAACTAATGAAAAACTGTTTTTT.

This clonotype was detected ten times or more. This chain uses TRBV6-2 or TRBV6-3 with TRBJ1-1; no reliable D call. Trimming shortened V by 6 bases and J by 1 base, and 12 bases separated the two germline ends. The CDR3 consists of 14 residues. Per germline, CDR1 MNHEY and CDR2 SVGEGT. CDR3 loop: CASSDQAPNTEAFF. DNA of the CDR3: TGTGCCAGCAGCGATCAGGCACCGAACACTGAAGCTTTCTTT.

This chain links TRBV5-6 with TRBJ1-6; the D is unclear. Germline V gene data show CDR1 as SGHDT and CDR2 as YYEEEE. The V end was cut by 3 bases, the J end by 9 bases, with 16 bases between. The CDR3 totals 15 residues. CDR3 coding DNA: TGTGCCAGCAGCTCCGACGAAGGCTGGGGTTCACCCCTCCACTTT. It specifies CASSSDEGWGSPLHF.

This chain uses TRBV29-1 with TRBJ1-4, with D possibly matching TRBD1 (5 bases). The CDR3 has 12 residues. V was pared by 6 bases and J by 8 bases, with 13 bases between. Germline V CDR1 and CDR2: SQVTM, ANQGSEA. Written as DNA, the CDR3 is TGCAGCGTGAGGCAGGGCCACGAAAAACTGTTTTTT. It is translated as CSVRQGHEKLFF.

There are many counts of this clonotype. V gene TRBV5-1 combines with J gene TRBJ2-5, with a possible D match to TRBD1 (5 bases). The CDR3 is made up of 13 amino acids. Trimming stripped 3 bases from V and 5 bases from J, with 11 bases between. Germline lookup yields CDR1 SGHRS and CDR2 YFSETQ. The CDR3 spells CASSSTVSETQYF. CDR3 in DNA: TGCGCCAGCAGCTCGACAGTCTCGGAGACCCAGTACTTC.

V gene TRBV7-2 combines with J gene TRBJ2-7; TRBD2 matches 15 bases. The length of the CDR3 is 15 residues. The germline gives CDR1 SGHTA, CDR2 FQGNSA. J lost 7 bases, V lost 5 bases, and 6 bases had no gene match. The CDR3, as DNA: TGTGCCAGCAGCAGGACTAGCGGGGGGGCCTTTGAGCAGTACTTC. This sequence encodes CASSRTSGGAFEQYF.

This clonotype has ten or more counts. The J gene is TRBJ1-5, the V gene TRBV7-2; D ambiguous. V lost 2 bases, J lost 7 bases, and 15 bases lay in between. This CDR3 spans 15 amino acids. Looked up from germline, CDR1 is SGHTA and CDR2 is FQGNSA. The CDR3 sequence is CASSLNTGFGQPQHF. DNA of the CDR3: TGTGCCAGCAGCTTAAACACCGGGTTCGGGCAGCCCCAGCATTTT. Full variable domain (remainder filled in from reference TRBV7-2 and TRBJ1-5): GAGVSQSPSNKVTEKGKDVELRCDPISGHTALYWYRQSLGQGLEFLIYFQGNSAPDKSGLPSDRFSAERTGGSVSTLTIQRTQQEDSAVYLCASSLNTGFGQPQHFGDGTRLSIL.

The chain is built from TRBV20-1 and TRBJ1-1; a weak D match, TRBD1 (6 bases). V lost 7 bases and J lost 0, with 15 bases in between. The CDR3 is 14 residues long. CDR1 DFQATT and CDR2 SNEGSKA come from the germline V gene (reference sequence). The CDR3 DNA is TGCAGTGTAGCGGAAGGGGGAGTGAACACTGAAGCTTTCTTT. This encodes CSVAEGGVNTEAFF.

The DNA for the CDR3 is TGCGCCAGCAGTGATGTACAGGGTGTACGGAATGAGCAGTTCTTC. This codes for CASSDVQGVRNEQFF. V is TRBV10-1 and J is TRBJ2-1, with D perhaps TRBD1 (6 bases). Per the germline V gene, CDR1 is WNHNN and CDR2 is SYGVQD (reference sequence). The germline V and J ends were trimmed by 3 bases and 7 bases, with 16 bases remaining between them. The CDR3 totals 15 residues.

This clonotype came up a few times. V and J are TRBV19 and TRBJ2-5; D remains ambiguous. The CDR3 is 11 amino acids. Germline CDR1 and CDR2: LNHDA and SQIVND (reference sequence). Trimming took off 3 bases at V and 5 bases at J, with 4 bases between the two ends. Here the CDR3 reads CASSMRETQYF. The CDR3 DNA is TGTGCCAGTAGTATGCGCGAGACCCAGTACTTC.

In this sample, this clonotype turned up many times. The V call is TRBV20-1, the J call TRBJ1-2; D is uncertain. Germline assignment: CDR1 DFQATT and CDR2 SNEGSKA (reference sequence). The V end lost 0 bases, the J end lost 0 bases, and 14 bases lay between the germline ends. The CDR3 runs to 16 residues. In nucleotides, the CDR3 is TGCAGTGCTAGAGATTCATTTAGGATTACTAACTATGGCTACACCTTC. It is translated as CSARDSFRITNYGYTF.

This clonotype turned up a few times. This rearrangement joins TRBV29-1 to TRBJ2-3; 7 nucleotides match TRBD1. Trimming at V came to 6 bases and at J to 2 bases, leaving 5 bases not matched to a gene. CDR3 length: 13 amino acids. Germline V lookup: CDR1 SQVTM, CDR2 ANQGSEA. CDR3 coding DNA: TGCAGCGTGAGGACAGGAGTCACAGATACGCAGTATTTT. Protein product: CSVRTGVTDTQYF.

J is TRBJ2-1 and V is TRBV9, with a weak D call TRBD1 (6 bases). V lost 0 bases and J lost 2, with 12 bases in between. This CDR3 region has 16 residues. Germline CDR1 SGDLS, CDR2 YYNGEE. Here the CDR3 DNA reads TGTGCCAGCAGCGTAGAGGGACAAACTCCCTACAATGAGCAGTTCTTC. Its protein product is CASSVEGQTPYNEQFF.

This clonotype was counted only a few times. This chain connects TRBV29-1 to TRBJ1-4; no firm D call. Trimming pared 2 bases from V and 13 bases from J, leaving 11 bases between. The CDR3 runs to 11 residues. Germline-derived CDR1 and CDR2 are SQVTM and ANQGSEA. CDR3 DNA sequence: TGCAGCGTTGAACGGGGAGAGGGACTGTTTTTT. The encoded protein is CSVERGEGLFF.

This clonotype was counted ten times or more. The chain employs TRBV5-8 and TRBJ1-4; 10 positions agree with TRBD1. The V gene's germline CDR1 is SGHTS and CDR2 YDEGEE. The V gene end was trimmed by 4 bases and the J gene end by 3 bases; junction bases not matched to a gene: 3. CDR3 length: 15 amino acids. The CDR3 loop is CASSPGQGANEKLFF. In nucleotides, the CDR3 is TGTGCCAGCAGCCCTGGACAGGGGGCTAATGAAAAACTGTTTTTT.

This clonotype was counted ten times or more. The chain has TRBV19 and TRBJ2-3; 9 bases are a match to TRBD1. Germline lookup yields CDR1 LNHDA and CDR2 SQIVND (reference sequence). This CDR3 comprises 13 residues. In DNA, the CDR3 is TGTGCAACGGGACAGGGAAGCACAGATACGCAGTATTTT. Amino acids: CATGQGSTDTQYF.

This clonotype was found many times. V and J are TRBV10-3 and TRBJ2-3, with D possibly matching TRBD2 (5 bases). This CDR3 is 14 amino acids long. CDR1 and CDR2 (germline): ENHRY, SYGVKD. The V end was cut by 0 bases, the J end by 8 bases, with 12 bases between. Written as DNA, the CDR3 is TGTGCCATCAGTGAGTCCCGAGCGGCGATTACGCAGTATTTT. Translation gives CAISESRAAITQYF.

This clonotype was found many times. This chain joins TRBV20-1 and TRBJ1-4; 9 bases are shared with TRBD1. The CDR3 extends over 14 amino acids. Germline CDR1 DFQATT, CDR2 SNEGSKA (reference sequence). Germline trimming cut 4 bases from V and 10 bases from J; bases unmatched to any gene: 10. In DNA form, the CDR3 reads TGCAGTGCTATACCTTGGACAGGGGTCAGAAAACTGTTTTTT. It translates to CSAIPWTGVRKLFF.

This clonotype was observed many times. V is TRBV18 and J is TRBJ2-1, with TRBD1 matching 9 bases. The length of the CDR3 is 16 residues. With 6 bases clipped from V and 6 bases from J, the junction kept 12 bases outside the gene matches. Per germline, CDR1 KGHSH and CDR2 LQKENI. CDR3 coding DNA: TGTGCCAGCTCGCGGATTTCGGGACAGGGCGGCAATGAGCAGTTCTTC. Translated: CASSRISGQGGNEQFF.

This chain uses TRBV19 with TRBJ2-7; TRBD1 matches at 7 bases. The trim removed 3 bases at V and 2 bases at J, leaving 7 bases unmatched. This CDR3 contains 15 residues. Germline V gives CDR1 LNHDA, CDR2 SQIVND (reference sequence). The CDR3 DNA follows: TGTGCCAGTAGTATCGTGTGGGGACAGACCTACGAGCAGTACTTC. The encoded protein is CASSIVWGQTYEQYF.

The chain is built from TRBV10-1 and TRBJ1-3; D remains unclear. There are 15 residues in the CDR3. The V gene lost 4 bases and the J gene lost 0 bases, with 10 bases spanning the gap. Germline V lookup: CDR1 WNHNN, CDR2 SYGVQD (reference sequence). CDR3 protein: CASSAGSSSGNTIYF. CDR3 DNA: TGCGCCAGCAGTGCGGGGTCGTCCTCTGGAAACACCATATATTTT.

The CDR3 loop reads CASSLVPLGEKLFF. For the CDR3, the DNA is TGTGCCAGCAGCCTCGTACCCTTGGGGGAAAAACTGTTTTTT. This chain connects TRBV7-8 to TRBJ1-4; the D is unclear. Germline loops: CDR1 SGHVS, CDR2 FQNEAQ. This CDR3 is 14 amino acids long. V was trimmed by 5 bases and J by 8 bases, leaving 15 bases between them.

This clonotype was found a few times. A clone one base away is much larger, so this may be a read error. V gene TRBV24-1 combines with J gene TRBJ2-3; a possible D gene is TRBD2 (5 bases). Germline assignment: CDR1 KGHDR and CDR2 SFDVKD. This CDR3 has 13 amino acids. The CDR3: CVTSDLATDTQYF. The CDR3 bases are TGTGTCACCAGTGATTTAGCGACAGATACGCAGTATTTT.

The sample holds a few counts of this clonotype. The DNA for the CDR3 is TGTGCCAGCAGCTTTGCCAGAAACTCCTACGAGCAGTACTTC. This sequence encodes CASSFARNSYEQYF. V and J are TRBV7-2 and TRBJ2-7; D call uncertain. The germline CDR1 and CDR2 sequences are SGHTA and FQGNSA. V gave up 3 bases and J gave up 0 bases, with 9 bases separating them. This CDR3 has 14 amino acids.

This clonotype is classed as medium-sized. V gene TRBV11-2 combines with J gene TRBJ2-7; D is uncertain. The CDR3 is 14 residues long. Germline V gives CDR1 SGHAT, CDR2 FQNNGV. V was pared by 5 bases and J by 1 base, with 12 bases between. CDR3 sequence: CASSQVLGSYEQYF. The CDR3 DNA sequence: TGTGCCAGCAGCCAGGTTCTAGGTTCCTACGAGCAGTACTTC.